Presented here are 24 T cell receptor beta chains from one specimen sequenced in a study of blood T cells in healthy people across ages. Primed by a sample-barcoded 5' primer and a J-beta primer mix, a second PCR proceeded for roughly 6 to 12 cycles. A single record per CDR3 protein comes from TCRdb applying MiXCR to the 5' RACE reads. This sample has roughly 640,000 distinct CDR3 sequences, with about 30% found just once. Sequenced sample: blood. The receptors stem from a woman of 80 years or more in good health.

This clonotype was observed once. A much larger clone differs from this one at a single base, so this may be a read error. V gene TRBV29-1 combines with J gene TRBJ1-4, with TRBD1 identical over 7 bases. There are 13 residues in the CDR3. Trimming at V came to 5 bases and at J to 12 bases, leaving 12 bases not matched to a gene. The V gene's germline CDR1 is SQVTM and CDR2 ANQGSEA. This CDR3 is CSVLGQVGEELFF. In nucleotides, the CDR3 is TGCAGCGTTTTAGGACAGGTCGGAGAAGAACTGTTTTTT.

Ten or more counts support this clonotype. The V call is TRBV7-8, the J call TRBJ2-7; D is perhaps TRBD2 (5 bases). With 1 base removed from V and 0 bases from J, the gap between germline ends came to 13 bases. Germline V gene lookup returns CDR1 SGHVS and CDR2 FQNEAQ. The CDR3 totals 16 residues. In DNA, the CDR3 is TGTGCCAGCAGCTTAGGTCTGCCGGGGAGCTCCTACGAGCAGTACTTC. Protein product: CASSLGLPGSSYEQYF.

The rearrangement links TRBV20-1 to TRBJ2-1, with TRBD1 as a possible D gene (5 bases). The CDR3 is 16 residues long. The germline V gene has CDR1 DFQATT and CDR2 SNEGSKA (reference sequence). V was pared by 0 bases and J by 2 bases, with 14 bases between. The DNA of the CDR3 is TGCAGTGCTAGAGACTCGGACATCCGCACCTACAATGAGCAGTTCTTC. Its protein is CSARDSDIRTYNEQFF.

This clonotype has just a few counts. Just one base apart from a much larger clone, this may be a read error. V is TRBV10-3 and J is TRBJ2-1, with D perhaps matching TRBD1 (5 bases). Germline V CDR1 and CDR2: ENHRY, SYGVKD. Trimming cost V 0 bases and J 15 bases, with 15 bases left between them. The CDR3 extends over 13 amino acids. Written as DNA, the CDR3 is TGTGCCATCAGTGAGTCGACGGCGAGTCAGGGGTTCTTC. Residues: CAISESTASQGFF.

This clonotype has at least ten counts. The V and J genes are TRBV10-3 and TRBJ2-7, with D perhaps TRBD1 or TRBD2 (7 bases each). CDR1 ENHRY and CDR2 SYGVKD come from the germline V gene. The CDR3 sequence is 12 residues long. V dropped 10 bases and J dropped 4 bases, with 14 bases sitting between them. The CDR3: CATGGEPYEQYF. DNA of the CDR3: TGTGCCACAGGGGGGGAACCATACGAGCAGTACTTC.

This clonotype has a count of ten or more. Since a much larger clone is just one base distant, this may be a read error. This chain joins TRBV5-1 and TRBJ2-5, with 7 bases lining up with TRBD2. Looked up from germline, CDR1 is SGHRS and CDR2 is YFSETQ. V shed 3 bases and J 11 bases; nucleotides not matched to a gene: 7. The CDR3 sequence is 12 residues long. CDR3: CASSWEGNEQYF. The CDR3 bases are TGCGCCAGCAGCTGGGAGGGGAATGAGCAGTACTTC.

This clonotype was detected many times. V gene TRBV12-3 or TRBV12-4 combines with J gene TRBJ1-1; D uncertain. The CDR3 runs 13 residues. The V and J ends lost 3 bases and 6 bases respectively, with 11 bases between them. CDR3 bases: TGTGCCAGCAGTTTGGGAGTTTCCGCTGAAGCTTTCTTT. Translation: CASSLGVSAEAFF.

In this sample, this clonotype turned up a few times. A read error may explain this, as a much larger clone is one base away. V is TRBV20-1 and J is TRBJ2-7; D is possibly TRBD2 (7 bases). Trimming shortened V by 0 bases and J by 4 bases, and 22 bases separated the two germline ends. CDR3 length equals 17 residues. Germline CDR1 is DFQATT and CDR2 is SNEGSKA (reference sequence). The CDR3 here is CSARESIWTRGEYEQYF. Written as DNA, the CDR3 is TGCAGTGCTAGAGAATCGATCTGGACTAGGGGGGAGTACGAGCAGTACTTC.

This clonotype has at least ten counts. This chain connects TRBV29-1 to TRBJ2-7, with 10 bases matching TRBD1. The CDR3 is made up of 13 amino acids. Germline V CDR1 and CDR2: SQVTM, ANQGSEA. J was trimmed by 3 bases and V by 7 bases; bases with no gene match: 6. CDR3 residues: CSGGDRGLYEQYF. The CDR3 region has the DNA TGCAGCGGGGGGGACAGGGGACTCTACGAGCAGTACTTC.

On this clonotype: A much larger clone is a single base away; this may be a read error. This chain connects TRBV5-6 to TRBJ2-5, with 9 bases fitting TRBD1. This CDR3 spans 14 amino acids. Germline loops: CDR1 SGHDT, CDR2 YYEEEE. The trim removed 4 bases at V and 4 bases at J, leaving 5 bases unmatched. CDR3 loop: CASSRKTGGETQYF. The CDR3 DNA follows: TGTGCCAGCAGCCGGAAGACAGGGGGAGAGACCCAGTACTTC.

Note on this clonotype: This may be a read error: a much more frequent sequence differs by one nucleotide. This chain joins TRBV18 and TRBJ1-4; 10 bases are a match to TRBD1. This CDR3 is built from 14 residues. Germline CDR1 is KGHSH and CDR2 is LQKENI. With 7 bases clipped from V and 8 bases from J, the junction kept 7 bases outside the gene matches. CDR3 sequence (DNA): TGTGCCAGCTTACCGGGGACAGGGGACGAAAAACTGTTTTTT. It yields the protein CASLPGTGDEKLFF.

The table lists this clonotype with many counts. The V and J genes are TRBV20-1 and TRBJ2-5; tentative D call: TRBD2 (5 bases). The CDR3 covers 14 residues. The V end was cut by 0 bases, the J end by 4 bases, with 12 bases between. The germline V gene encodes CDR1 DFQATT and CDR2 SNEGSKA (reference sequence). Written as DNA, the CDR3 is TGCAGTGCTAGAGATCCGGGAACGGGAGAGACCCAGTACTTC. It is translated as CSARDPGTGETQYF.

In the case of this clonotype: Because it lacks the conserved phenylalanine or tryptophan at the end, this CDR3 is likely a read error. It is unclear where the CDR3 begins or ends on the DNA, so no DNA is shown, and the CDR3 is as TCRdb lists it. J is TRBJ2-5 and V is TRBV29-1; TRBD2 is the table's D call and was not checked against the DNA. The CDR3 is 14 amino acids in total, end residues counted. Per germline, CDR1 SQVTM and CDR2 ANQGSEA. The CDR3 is CSVEMGVYGYTFGS.

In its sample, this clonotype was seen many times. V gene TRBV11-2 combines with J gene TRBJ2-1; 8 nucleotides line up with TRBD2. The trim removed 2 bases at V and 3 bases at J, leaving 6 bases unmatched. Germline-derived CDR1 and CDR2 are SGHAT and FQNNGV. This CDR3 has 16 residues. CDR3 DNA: TGTGCCAGCAGCTTAAACGGGGGGGCCCTCTACAATGAGCAGTTCTTC. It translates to CASSLNGGALYNEQFF.

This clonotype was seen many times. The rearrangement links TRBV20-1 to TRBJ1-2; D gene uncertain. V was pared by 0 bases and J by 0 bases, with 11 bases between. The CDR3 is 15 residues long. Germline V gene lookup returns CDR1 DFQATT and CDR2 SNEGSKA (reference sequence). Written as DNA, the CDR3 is TGCAGTGCTAGAGATAGATGGCAGGCTAACTATGGCTACACCTTC. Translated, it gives CSARDRWQANYGYTF.

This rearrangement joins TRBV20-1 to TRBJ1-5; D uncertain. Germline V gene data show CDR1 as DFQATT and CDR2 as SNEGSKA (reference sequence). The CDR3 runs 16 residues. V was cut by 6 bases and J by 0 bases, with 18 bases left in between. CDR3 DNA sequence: TGCAGTGCGAACCCCTCCCAGTCTCATAGCAATCAGCCCCAGCATTTT. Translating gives CSANPSQSHSNQPQHF.

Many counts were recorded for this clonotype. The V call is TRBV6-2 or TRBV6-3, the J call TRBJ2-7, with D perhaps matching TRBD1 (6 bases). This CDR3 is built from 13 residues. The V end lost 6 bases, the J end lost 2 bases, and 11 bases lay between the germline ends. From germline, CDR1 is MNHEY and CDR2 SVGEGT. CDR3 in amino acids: CASRFQGTYEQYF. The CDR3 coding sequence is TGTGCCAGCAGGTTCCAGGGGACCTACGAGCAGTACTTC.

CDR3 nucleotides: TGTGCCAGCATACCAGGACAGTACAGGAACACTGAAGCTTTCTTT. It translates to CASIPGQYRNTEAFF. V usage is TRBV27 and J usage is TRBJ1-1, with D possibly being TRBD1 (6 bases). Between the trimmed V and J ends, which lost 7 bases and 1 base, there was a span of 16 bases. There are 15 residues in the CDR3. The germline CDR1 and CDR2 sequences are MNHEY and SMNVEV (reference sequence).

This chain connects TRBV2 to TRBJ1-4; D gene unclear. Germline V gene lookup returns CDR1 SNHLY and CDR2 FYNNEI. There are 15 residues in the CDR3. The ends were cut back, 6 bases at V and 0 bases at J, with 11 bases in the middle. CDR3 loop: CASRREGTTNEKLFF. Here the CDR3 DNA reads TGTGCCAGCAGAAGAGAGGGAACAACTAATGAAAAACTGTTTTTT.

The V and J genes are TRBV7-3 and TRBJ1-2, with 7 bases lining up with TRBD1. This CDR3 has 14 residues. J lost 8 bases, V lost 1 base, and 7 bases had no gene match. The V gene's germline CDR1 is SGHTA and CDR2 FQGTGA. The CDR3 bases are TGTGCCAGCAGCTTAAACTGGCAGGGGGAAGGCTACACCTTC. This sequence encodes CASSLNWQGEGYTF. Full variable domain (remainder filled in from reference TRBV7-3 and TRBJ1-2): GAGVSQTPSNKVTEKGKYVELRCDPISGHTALYWYRQSLGQGPEFLIYFQGTGAADDSGLPNDRFFAVRPEGSVSTLKIQRTERGDSAVYLCASSLNWQGEGYTFGSGTRLTVV.

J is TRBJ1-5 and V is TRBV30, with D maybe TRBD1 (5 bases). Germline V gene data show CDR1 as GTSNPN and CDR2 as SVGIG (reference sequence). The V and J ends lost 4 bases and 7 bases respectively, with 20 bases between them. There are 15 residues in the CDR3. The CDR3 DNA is TGTGCCTGGACCCCCTTCCGAGGGGTAGGGCAGCCCCAGCATTTT. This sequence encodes CAWTPFRGVGQPQHF.

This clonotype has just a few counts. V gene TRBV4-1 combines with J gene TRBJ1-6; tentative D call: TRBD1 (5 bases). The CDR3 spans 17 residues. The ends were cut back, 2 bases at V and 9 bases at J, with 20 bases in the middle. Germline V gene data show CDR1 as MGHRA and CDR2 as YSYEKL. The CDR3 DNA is TGCGCCAGCAGCCAATCTCCGACCCCCGAAAGGGGTTCACCCCTCCACTTT. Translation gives CASSQSPTPERGSPLHF.

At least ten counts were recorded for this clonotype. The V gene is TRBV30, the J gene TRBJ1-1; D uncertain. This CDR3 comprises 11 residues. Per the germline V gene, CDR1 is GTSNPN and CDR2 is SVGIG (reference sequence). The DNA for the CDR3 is TGTGCTGGAGGGCCGAACACTGAAGCTTTCTTT. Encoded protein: CAGGPNTEAFF.

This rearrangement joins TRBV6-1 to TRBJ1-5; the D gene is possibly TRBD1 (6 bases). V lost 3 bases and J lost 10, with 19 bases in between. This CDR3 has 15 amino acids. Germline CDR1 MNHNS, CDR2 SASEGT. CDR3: CASSDATGTYGPQHF. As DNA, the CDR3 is TGTGCCAGCAGTGACGCCACAGGGACTTACGGCCCCCAGCATTTT.